The 6 T cell receptor beta chains below come from one sample, sequenced in a study of T cell responses to AZD1222 COVID-19 vaccine. Profiling relied on immunoSEQ multiplex PCR, and the TCRdb table lists in-frame clones only, not all of them. The sample gives 75,000 to 100,000 clones, 85% to 90% of which show up once; around a tenth is in the top ten. The sequences come from peripheral blood, collected on day 0 of MenACWY control vaccination. These receptor sequences come from an adult in good health.

CDR3 region: CAWSVLRNTEAFF. DNA for the CDR3: TGTGCCTGGAGTGTATTGAGAAACACTGAAGCTTTCTTT. The V and J genes are TRBV30 and TRBJ1-1; D is uncertain. Trimming shortened V by 0 bases and J by 2 bases, and 7 bases separated the two germline ends. Germline lookup yields CDR1 GTSNPN and CDR2 SVGIG (reference sequence). The CDR3 contains 13 residues. Using reference TRBV30 and TRBJ1-1 for the parts outside the CDR3, the full variable domain is SQTIHQWPATLVQPVGSPLSLECTVEGTSNPNLYWYRQAAGRGLQLLFYSVGIGQISSEVPQNLSASRPQDRQFILSSKKLLLSDSGFYLCAWSVLRNTEAFFGQGTRLTVV.

This chain uses TRBV7-2 with TRBJ2-2; D unresolved. Germline V lookup: CDR1 SGHTA, CDR2 FQGNSA. This CDR3 is 15 amino acids long. V was clipped by 1 base and J by 1 base, with 7 bases between them. The CDR3 is CASSLGLGNTGELFF. The CDR3 region has the DNA TGTGCCAGCAGCTTAGGTCTGGGGAACACCGGGGAGCTGTTTTTT.

The V call is TRBV2, the J call TRBJ1-1; 8 bases agree with TRBD1. The ends lost 4 bases at V and 4 bases at J; junction bases unmatched: 5. The V gene's germline CDR1 is SNHLY and CDR2 FYNNEI. The CDR3 runs to 14 residues. CDR3 nucleotide sequence: TGTGCCAGCAGTGGAAACAGGGGGGGCACTGAAGCTTTCTTT. As protein: CASSGNRGGTEAFF.

V is TRBV29-1 and J is TRBJ2-7; D remains unclear. Germline loops: CDR1 SQVTM, CDR2 ANQGSEA. The CDR3 consists of 12 residues. Between the trimmed V and J ends, which lost 2 bases and 4 bases, there was a span of 9 bases. The CDR3 bases are TGCAGCGTTGAAACCTCTGATTACGAGCAGTACTTC. The encoded protein is CSVETSDYEQYF.

The V gene is TRBV18, the J gene TRBJ1-3; tentatively, D is TRBD1 (5 bases). This CDR3 region has 15 residues. V was cut by 3 bases and J by 0 bases, with 9 bases left in between. CDR1 is KGHSH, CDR2 LQKENI, per germline. The CDR3 sequence is CASSPDTRSGNTIYF. The CDR3 bases are TGTGCCAGCTCACCGGACACCCGCTCTGGAAACACCATATATTTT.

This chain connects TRBV28 to TRBJ1-2; 7 bases fit TRBD1. Unmatched junction bases numbered 5, after V lost 3 bases and J lost 4 bases. The germline gives CDR1 MDHEN, CDR2 SYDVKM. The CDR3 length is 14 residues. DNA for the CDR3: TGTGCCAGCAGTTTGACAGGGTCCTCCTATGGCTACACCTTC. Translated: CASSLTGSSYGYTF.